These T cell receptor beta chains were read from a single sample in a study of blood T cell repertoires in COVID-19. The assay was immunoSEQ multiplex PCR, and TCRdb's table has in-frame clones only and misses some. The sample shows roughly 40,000 clones, just over 85% of them seen only once. The sequencing sample was made of peripheral blood. Source of these receptors: a man aged 40-50 years with active COVID-19. The CDR3 runs from the conserved cysteine through the conserved F or W. The order of the fields is CDR3 length, J gene, clone size, V gene, D gene, CDR3 DNA, CDR3 protein. A D gene is named only where the DNA matches it firmly. Not every row has a clone size; where given, it reads once, few, many or a size class.

13,TRBJ2-1,.,TRBV12-3/TRBV12-4,.,TGTGCCAGCAGCTTACGCAGGGCGAATGAGCAGTTCTTC,CASSLRRANEQFF
16,TRBJ2-7,.,TRBV10-3,TRBD2,TGTGCCATCCGGACTAGCGGGAGGGCCGGGTCCTACGAGCAGTACTTC,CAIRTSGRAGSYEQYF
15,TRBJ1-2,.,TRBV13,.,TGTGCCAGCAGCTTAAAGGCCGGGACACGCTATGGCTACACCTTC,CASSLKAGTRYGYTF
15,TRBJ1-6,.,TRBV3-1/TRBV3-2,.,TGTGCCAGCAGTTCCCGGGTTCGGGGGGAGTCACCCCTCCACTTT,CASSSRVRGESPLHF
16,TRBJ1-6,.,TRBV6-4,.,TGTGCCAGCAGTGAATCGGGGAGCTCCTATAATTCACCCCTCCACTTT,CASSESGSSYNSPLHF
15,TRBJ1-1,.,TRBV28,.,TGTGCCAGCAGTTTATTCGGATCCGGAGCGGGGGATGCTTTCTTT,CASSLFGSGAGDAFF
13,TRBJ1-5,.,TRBV19,.,TGTGCCAGTACTCAGGGACTCGATCGGCCCCAGCATTTT,CASTQGLDRPQHF
13,TRBJ2-7,.,TRBV5-5,TRBD2,TGTGCCAGCAGCACTAGCGGAGCTGGGGAGCAGTACTTC,CASSTSGAGEQYF
11,TRBJ2-7,once,TRBV30,.,TGTGCCTGGGGGGAGACCTACGAGCAGTACTTC,CAWGETYEQYF
15,TRBJ2-7,.,TRBV6-1,.,TGTGCCAGCAGTGAAGCCATGGGGGCGGGCTACGAGCAGTACTTC,CASSEAMGAGYEQYF
16,TRBJ2-6,.,TRBV5-1,TRBD1,TGCGCCAGCCAGACAGGGGGCCCCACTGGGGCCAACGTCCTGACTTTC,CASQTGGPTGANVLTF
17,TRBJ2-2,.,TRBV15,TRBD2,TGTGCCACCAGCAGAGATTTTACTAGCGGGAGGTCCGGGGAGCTGTTTTTT,CATSRDFTSGRSGELFF
17,TRBJ1-2,once,TRBV5-4,TRBD1,TGTGCCAGCAGCTTGGAATTGACAGGGGGCTTTGACTATGGCTACACCTTC,CASSLELTGGFDYGYTF
16,TRBJ1-4,.,TRBV7-2,.,TGTGCCAGCAGCTTAGGGGAGGACTGGGGGGGTGGAAAACTGTTTTTT,CASSLGEDWGGGKLFF
17,TRBJ2-1,.,TRBV19,TRBD2,TGTGCCAGTAGTATAGCCAGCCAGGGACTAGCAGGCGATGAGCAGTTCTTC,CASSIASQGLAGDEQFF
15,TRBJ1-6,.,TRBV3-1/TRBV3-2,TRBD1,TGTGCCAGCAGCCAGGGGACAGGCTATAATTCACCCCTCCACTTT,CASSQGTGYNSPLHF